This T cell receptor (beta chain) is drawn from a study of regulatory and conventional T cells in RAG deficiency. The CDR3 is 12 amino acids. The germline V gene has CDR1 SGHNT and CDR2 YYREEE (reference sequence). V dropped 0 bases and J dropped 7; count of bases not matched to a gene: 0. Using immunoSEQ multiplex PCR, the repertoire was profiled, and TCRdb retains in-frame clones only, with some absent. The table has under 25,000 clones, around 96% seen once. Overall study results and limits: Compared with controls, unique Treg TCR beta sequences dropped about 110-fold in Omenn syndrome and CID/AS.

Conventional CD4+ T cells were sorted from blood as CD25-low CD127-high cells. As regards this clone: Its specificity is unknown.

In addition, the sample was reused for a study of regulatory T cells. In that study: The primer mix had 52 TRBV and 13 TRBJ primers.

The genes are TRBV5-4 and TRBJ2-7; 8 bases align to TRBD1. The source material was CD25- CD4+ T cells sorted from blood. The sequence came from a human donor in good health. CDR3 coding DNA: TGTGCCAGCAGCTTGGGACAGGGGGAGCAGTACTTC. Its protein is CASSLGQGEQYF.